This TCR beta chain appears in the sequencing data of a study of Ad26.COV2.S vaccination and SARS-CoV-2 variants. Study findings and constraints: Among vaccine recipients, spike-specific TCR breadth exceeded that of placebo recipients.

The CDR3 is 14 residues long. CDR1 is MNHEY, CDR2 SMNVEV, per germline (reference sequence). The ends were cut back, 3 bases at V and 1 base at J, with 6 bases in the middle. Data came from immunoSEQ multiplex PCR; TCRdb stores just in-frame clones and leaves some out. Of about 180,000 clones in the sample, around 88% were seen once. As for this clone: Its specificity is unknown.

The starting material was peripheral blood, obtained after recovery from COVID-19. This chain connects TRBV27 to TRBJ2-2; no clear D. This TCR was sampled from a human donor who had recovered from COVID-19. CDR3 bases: TGTGCCAGCAGTTTTAGTCAGAACACCGGGGAGCTGTTTTTT. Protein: CASSFSQNTGELFF.